This T cell receptor (beta chain) was retrieved from a study of T cells after yellow fever vaccination. Trimming pared 0 bases from V and 0 bases from J, leaving 11 bases between. Looked up from germline, CDR1 is SEHNR and CDR2 is FQNEAQ (reference sequence). This CDR3 comprises 17 residues. TCRdb reprocessed the 5' RACE reads with MiXCR, giving one entry per CDR3 protein. The sample lists roughly 160,000 distinct CDR3 sequences, roughly 8.8% occurring once. The receptor was derived from a man younger than 30 who received the YFV17D yellow fever vaccine. This chain links TRBV7-9 with TRBJ2-2; D unresolved. The material sequenced was CD8+ T cells sorted from PBMCs, taken 45 days after the yellow fever booster vaccination. CDR3 sequence: CASSLAGLRANTGELFF. CDR3 DNA: TGTGCCAGCAGCTTAGCTGGGCTCAGAGCGAACACCGGGGAGCTGTTTTTT.